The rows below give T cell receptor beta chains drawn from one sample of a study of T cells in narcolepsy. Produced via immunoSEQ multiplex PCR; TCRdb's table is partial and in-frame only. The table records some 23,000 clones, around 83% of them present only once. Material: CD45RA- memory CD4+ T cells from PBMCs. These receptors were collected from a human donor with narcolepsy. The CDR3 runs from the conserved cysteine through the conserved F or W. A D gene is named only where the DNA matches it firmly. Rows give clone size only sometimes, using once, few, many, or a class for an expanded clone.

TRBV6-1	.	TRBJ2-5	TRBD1	CASSISQGKETQYF	TGTGCCAGCTCGATCTCACAGGGGAAAGAGACCCAGTACTTC
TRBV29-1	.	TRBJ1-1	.	CSVFREGNTEAFF	TGCAGCGTTTTTCGGGAGGGTAACACTGAAGCTTTCTTT
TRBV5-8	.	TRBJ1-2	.	CASSQGGAHGYTF	TGTGCCAGCAGCCAAGGGGGGGCCCATGGCTACACCTTC
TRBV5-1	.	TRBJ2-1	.	CASSSGAGDEQFF	TGCGCCAGCAGCTCGGGCGCTGGCGATGAGCAGTTCTTC
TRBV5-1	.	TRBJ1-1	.	CASRAHSRAEAFF	TGCGCCAGCAGGGCCCATTCGAGAGCTGAAGCTTTCTTT
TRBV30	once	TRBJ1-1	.	CAWSAGNTEAFF	TGTGCCTGGAGTGCAGGGAACACTGAAGCTTTCTTT
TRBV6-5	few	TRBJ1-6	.	CASSYSFGPRSPLHF	TGTGCCAGCAGTTACTCTTTCGGGCCGCGGTCACCCCTCCACTTT
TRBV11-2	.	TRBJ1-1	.	CASSFLGQSEAFF	TGTGCCAGCAGCTTCCTGGGGCAGTCTGAAGCTTTCTTT
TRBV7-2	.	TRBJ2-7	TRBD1	CASSSYRGQTYEQYF	TGTGCCAGCAGCTCTTACAGGGGACAAACCTACGAGCAGTACTTC
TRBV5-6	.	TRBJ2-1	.	CASNKGTNLNEQFF	TGTGCCAGCAACAAAGGGACCAACCTCAATGAGCAGTTCTTC
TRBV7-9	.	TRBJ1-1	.	CASSSQDGEAFF	TGTGCCAGCAGCTCACAGGACGGTGAAGCTTTCTTT
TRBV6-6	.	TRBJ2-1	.	CASIRTSPNEQFF	TGTGCCAGCATCCGAACCAGTCCCAATGAGCAGTTCTTC
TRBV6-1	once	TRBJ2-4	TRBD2	CASSEVPGGAKNIQYF	TGTGCCAGCAGTGAAGTCCCCGGGGGGGCAAAAAACATTCAGTACTTC
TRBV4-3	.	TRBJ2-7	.	CASSQEGRGPYEQYF	TGCGCCAGCAGCCAAGAGGGACGGGGTCCCTACGAGCAGTACTTC
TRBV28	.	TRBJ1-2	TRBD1	CASSPLTGSYGYTF	TGTGCCAGCAGCCCCCTGACAGGGAGCTATGGCTACACCTTC
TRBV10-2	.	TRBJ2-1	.	CASGTGPPYNEQFF	TGCGCCAGCGGGACCGGGCCTCCCTACAATGAGCAGTTCTTC
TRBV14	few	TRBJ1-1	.	CASSQELNTEAFF	TGTGCCAGCAGCCAAGAGTTGAACACTGAAGCTTTCTTT
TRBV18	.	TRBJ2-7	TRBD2	CASSPPGLAVEQYF	TGTGCCAGCTCACCACCTGGACTAGCGGTCGAGCAGTACTTC
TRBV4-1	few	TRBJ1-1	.	CASSRPGMGLAFF	TGCGCCAGCAGCCGACCAGGGATGGGGTTGGCTTTCTTT
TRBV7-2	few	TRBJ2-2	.	CASSREVGGGAGELFF	TGTGCCAGCAGCCGAGAAGTAGGGGGTGGTGCCGGGGAGCTGTTTTTT
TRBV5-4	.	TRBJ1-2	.	CASSLDPTGYTF	TGTGCCAGCAGCTTGGATCCTACCGGCTACACCTTC
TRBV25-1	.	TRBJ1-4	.	CASSDWAVNEKLFF	TGTGCCAGCAGTGATTGGGCAGTTAATGAAAAACTGTTTTTT
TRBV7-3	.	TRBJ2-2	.	CASSVTGTGELFF	TGTGCCAGCAGCGTGACAGGCACCGGGGAGCTGTTTTTT
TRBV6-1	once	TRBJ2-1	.	CASSDSSLLVEQFF	TGTGCCAGCAGTGACTCCTCCCTATTGGTTGAGCAGTTCTTC
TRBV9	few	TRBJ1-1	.	CASSVGVGVGVNTEAFF	TGTGCCAGCAGCGTAGGTGTGGGAGTCGGGGTGAACACTGAAGCTTTCTTT
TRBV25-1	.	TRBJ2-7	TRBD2	CASSKGLAGQYEQYF	TGTGCCAGCAGTAAAGGACTAGCGGGCCAGTACGAGCAGTACTTC
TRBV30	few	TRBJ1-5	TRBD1	CAWSWGGTGATNQPQHF	TGTGCCTGGAGTTGGGGCGGGACAGGGGCTACCAATCAGCCCCAGCATTTT
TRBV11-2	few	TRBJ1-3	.	CASSLYDGRANSGNTIYF	TGTGCCAGCAGCTTATATGACGGCAGGGCAAACTCTGGAAACACCATATATTTT
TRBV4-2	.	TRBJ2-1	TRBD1	CASSPSSGTGAFEQFF	TGTGCCAGCAGCCCTAGTTCCGGGACAGGGGCCTTTGAGCAGTTCTTC
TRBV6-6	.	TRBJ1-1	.	CASSYSLGEAFF	TGTGCCAGCAGTTACTCATTGGGTGAAGCTTTCTTT
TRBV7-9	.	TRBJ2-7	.	CASSTRWGQDSSYEQYF	TGTGCCAGCAGCACTAGATGGGGCCAGGATAGCTCCTACGAGCAGTACTTC
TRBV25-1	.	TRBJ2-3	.	CASSEIGTDTQYF	TGTGCCAGCAGTGAAATTGGTACAGATACGCAGTATTTT
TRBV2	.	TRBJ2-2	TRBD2	CASSLYLAGDGGELFF	TGTGCCAGCAGCCTTTATCTAGCGGGAGACGGCGGGGAGCTGTTTTTT
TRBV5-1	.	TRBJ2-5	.	CASSFGGTVETQYF	TGCGCCAGCAGCTTCGGCGGGACAGTGGAGACCCAGTACTTC
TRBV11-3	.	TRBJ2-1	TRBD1	CASSTSGTGGSNNEQFF	TGTGCCAGCAGCACCTCCGGGACAGGGGGCAGCAACAATGAGCAGTTCTTC
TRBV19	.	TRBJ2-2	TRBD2	CASRTSGGNTGELFF	TGTGCCAGTAGGACTAGCGGGGGGAACACCGGGGAGCTGTTTTTT
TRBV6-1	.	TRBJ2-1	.	CASSEVGSGNEQFF	TGTGCCAGCAGTGAAGTGGGGTCGGGCAATGAGCAGTTCTTC